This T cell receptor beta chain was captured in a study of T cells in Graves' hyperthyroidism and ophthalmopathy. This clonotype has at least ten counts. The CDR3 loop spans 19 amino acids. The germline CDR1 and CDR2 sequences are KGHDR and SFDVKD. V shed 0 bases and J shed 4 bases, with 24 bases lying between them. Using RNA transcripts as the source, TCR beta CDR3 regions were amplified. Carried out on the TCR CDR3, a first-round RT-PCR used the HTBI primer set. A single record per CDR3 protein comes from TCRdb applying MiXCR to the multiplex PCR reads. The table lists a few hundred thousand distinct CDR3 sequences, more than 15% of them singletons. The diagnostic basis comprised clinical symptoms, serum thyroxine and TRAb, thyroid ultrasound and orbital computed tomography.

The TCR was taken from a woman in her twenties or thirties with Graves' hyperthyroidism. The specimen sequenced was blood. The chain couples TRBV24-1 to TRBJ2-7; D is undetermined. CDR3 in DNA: TGTGCCACCAGTGATTTGCGTCTGAGGACCTCCCGATGGATATACGAGCAGTACTTC. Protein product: CATSDLRLRTSRWIYEQYF.